This passage covers 27 T cell receptor beta chains from one sample sequenced in a study of blood T cell repertoires in COVID-19. The assay was immunoSEQ multiplex PCR, and TCRdb's table has in-frame clones only and misses some. This table holds around 85,000 clones, around nine tenths found once. Sequencing was done on a sample of peripheral blood. These receptors all come from a man aged 55 to 69 with acute or convalescent COVID-19.

This clone is a singleton in its sample. The gene calls are TRBV29-1 and TRBJ1-1; possible D gene TRBD1, 6 bases. Trimming took off 7 bases at V and 1 base at J, with 13 bases between the two ends. The CDR3 has 13 residues. CDR1 and CDR2 (germline): SQVTM, ANQGSEA. Written as DNA, the CDR3 is TGCAGCGACCTGGACAGTCAGAACACTGAAGCTTTCTTT. Amino acids: CSDLDSQNTEAFF.

The genes are TRBV9 and TRBJ2-1, with a possible D match to TRBD1 (6 bases). With 3 bases removed from V and 10 bases from J, the gap between germline ends came to 11 bases. Germline V gene data show CDR1 as SGDLS and CDR2 as YYNGEE. The CDR3 consists of 12 residues. CDR3 protein: CASSAPGAEQFF. Here the CDR3 DNA reads TGTGCCAGCAGCGCTCCAGGGGCAGAGCAGTTCTTC.

The rearrangement links TRBV7-3 to TRBJ2-7, with D perhaps TRBD1 (5 bases). Germline V gene data show CDR1 as SGHTA and CDR2 as FQGTGA. The CDR3 loop spans 13 amino acids. V lost 6 bases to trimming and J lost 0 bases, with 9 bases between them. DNA of the CDR3: TGTGCCAGCAGTGCAGGGAACTCCTACGAGCAGTACTTC. Protein product: CASSAGNSYEQYF. The entire variable domain, with the rest obtained from reference TRBV7-3 and TRBJ2-7, is as follows: GAGVSQTPSNKVTEKGKYVELRCDPISGHTALYWYRQSLGQGPEFLIYFQGTGAADDSGLPNDRFFAVRPEGSVSTLKIQRTERGDSAVYLCASSAGNSYEQYFGPGTRLTVT.

The chain carries TRBV9 and TRBJ2-5; 7 nucleotides match TRBD2. Germline assignment: CDR1 SGDLS and CDR2 YYNGEE. V was clipped by 0 bases and J by 2 bases; unmatched bases: 4. The CDR3 loop spans 15 amino acids. CDR3 amino acids: CASSVEAGYQETQYF. CDR3 DNA sequence: TGTGCCAGCAGCGTAGAAGCGGGGTATCAAGAGACCCAGTACTTC.

The chain couples TRBV24-1 to TRBJ1-1, with D perhaps TRBD1 (5 bases). There are 13 residues in the CDR3. Germline lookup yields CDR1 KGHDR and CDR2 SFDVKD. Deletions cut 7 bases from V and 1 base from J, with 9 bases between. The CDR3 is CATRVTGNTEAFF. The CDR3 DNA follows: TGTGCCACCAGAGTAACAGGGAACACTGAAGCTTTCTTT.

For the CDR3, the DNA is TGCAGCGTCCGACAGCCTATACCCACAGATACGCAGTATTTT. Protein sequence: CSVRQPIPTDTQYF. The chain uses TRBV29-1 and TRBJ2-3, with D possibly matching TRBD1 (5 bases). The germline V and J ends were trimmed by 6 bases and 2 bases, with 15 bases remaining between them. CDR1 and CDR2 (germline): SQVTM, ANQGSEA. The CDR3 spans 14 residues.

The chain carries TRBV18 and TRBJ2-3; tentative D call: TRBD2 (5 bases). The CDR3 runs 14 residues. Trimming pared 3 bases from V and 4 bases from J, leaving 11 bases between. Germline CDR1 is KGHSH and CDR2 is LQKENI. The CDR3, as DNA: TGTGCCAGCTCACCGACCATGGGAGCAGATACGCAGTATTTT. It codes for CASSPTMGADTQYF.

The V call is TRBV13, the J call TRBJ2-7, with 7 bases lining up with TRBD2. CDR1 is PRHDT, CDR2 FYEKMQ, per germline (reference sequence). This CDR3 is 14 amino acids long. The V gene end was trimmed by 3 bases and the J gene end by 1 base; junction bases not matched to a gene: 3. The CDR3 reads CASSLGEGSYEQYF. The CDR3 nucleotides read TGTGCCAGCAGCTTGGGGGAGGGTTCCTACGAGCAGTACTTC. Looking up the rest from reference TRBV13 and TRBJ2-7 gives the full variable domain: AAGVIQSPRHLIKEKRETATLKCYPIPRHDTVYWYQQGPGQDPQFLISFYEKMQSDKGSIPDRFSAQQFSDYHSELNMSSLELGDSALYFCASSLGEGSYEQYFGPGTRLTVT.

The chain recombines TRBV5-4 with TRBJ2-5; D might be TRBD1 (6 bases). The CDR3 length is 15 residues. Between the trimmed V and J ends, which lost 0 bases and 3 bases, there was a span of 12 bases. The germline CDR1 and CDR2 sequences are SGHNT and YYREEE (reference sequence). The CDR3 bases are TGTGCCAGCAGCTTGGGGCCACAGGGAGAAGAGACCCAGTACTTC. This encodes CASSLGPQGEETQYF.

The chain joins TRBV27 to TRBJ2-7, with 10 bases lining up with TRBD1. Per the germline V gene, CDR1 is MNHEY and CDR2 is SMNVEV (reference sequence). The length of the CDR3 is 19 residues. The ends lost 6 bases at V and 2 bases at J; junction bases unmatched: 19. As DNA, the CDR3 is TGTGCCAGCAGCTTCGTGGACAGGGGGTTAATCGGGGAGCCCTACGAGCAGTACTTC. It codes for CASSFVDRGLIGEPYEQYF.

As regards this clone: One end of the junction varies from germline; a read error may be responsible. J is TRBJ2-2 and V is TRBV10-1, with 14 bases aligning to TRBD2. Germline V gene sequence: CDR1 WNHNN, CDR2 SYGVQD (reference sequence). The CDR3 runs 23 residues. Written as DNA, the CDR3 is TGCACCAGCCCGAATTCCTATCCCTTCCCGGGACTAGCGGGGGCAAGTAACACCGGGGAGCTGTTTTTT. It codes for CTSPNSYPFPGLAGASNTGELFF.

The CDR3 reads CASSDGSQGAAYEQYF. Here the CDR3 DNA reads TGTGCCAGCAGCGACGGCTCACAGGGGGCAGCCTACGAGCAGTACTTC. The V gene is TRBV9, the J gene TRBJ2-7; 9 nucleotides agree with TRBD1. This CDR3 comprises 16 residues. Germline CDR1 SGDLS, CDR2 YYNGEE. After removal of 3 bases from V and 2 bases from J, the junction contained 9 bases not matched to a gene.

This clone was recorded only once. The rearrangement links TRBV18 to TRBJ1-1; D unclear. Germline CDR1 and CDR2: KGHSH and LQKENI. This CDR3 contains 15 residues. V lost 3 bases, J lost 4 bases, and 15 bases lay in between. The CDR3 reads CASSPEGGFGTEAFF. The CDR3 region has the DNA TGTGCCAGCTCACCGGAGGGAGGGTTCGGCACTGAAGCTTTCTTT.

J is TRBJ2-1 and V is TRBV27, with 7 bases lining up with TRBD2. The V segment lost 2 bases and the J segment 5 bases; nucleotides outside the gene matches: 6. The germline V gene has CDR1 MNHEY and CDR2 SMNVEV (reference sequence). The CDR3 loop spans 15 amino acids. The CDR3 loop reads CASSLITSVNNEQFF. CDR3 DNA sequence: TGTGCCAGCAGTTTAATTACTAGCGTTAACAATGAGCAGTTCTTC.

The chain employs TRBV11-2 and TRBJ1-6; TRBD1 matches at 7 bases. Germline V CDR1 and CDR2: SGHAT, FQNNGV. After removal of 5 bases from V and 9 bases from J, the junction contained 7 bases not matched to a gene. The CDR3 covers 14 residues. CDR3 residues: CASSTRQGGSPLHF. For the CDR3, the DNA is TGTGCCAGCAGCACTCGACAGGGAGGTTCACCCCTCCACTTT. Full variable domain (outside the CDR3, taken from reference TRBV11-2 and TRBJ1-6): EAGVAQSPRYKIIEKRQSVAFWCNPISGHATLYWYQQILGQGPKLLIQFQNNGVVDDSQLPKDRFSAERLKGVDSTLKIQPAKLEDSAVYLCASSTRQGGSPLHFGNGTRLTVT.

The chain carries TRBV10-3 and TRBJ1-3; perhaps TRBD1 as D (6 bases). The CDR3 consists of 15 residues. Germline loops: CDR1 ENHRY, CDR2 SYGVKD. V gave up 4 bases and J gave up 2 bases, with 12 bases separating them. The CDR3 DNA reads TGTGCCATCAGTGGAGGGGGGGCGACTGGAAACACCATATATTTT. Residues: CAISGGGATGNTIYF.

The V call is TRBV7-2, the J call TRBJ1-5, with D hard to call. The CDR3 is made up of 13 amino acids. Trimming took off 6 bases at V and 5 bases at J, with 11 bases between the two ends. Germline CDR1 is SGHTA and CDR2 is FQGNSA. The CDR3, as DNA: TGTGCCAGCAGTCTGACCGGGGATCAGCCCCAGCATTTT. Amino acids: CASSLTGDQPQHF.

This chain uses TRBV15 with TRBJ1-5, with no clear D. The CDR3 length is 14 residues. Germline CDR1 LNHNV, CDR2 YYDKDF (reference sequence). The V end lost 5 bases, the J end lost 0 bases, and 8 bases lay between the germline ends. The CDR3 reads CATSPGYSNQPQHF. The CDR3, as DNA: TGTGCCACCAGCCCGGGTTATAGCAATCAGCCCCAGCATTTT.

The chain is built from TRBV9 and TRBJ1-5; 7 bases match TRBD1. The CDR3 loop spans 14 amino acids. J was trimmed by 5 bases and V by 7 bases; bases with no gene match: 9. Germline lookup yields CDR1 SGDLS and CDR2 YYNGEE. The CDR3 loop reads CASPGTDRHQPQHF. The DNA of the CDR3 is TGTGCCAGCCCAGGGACAGACCGGCATCAGCCCCAGCATTTT.

Only one count was recorded for this clone. The junction departs from the called germline gene at one end, perhaps through a read error. The J gene is TRBJ2-5, the V gene TRBV3-1 (or the pseudogene TRBV3-2); D call uncertain. The germline V gene encodes CDR1 LGHDT and CDR2 YNNKEL (reference sequence). This CDR3 contains 11 residues. In DNA form, the CDR3 reads TGTGCCAGCAGCCAAGAGGGCCACCCAGACTTC. Residues: CASSQEGHPDF.

The chain links TRBV14 to TRBJ2-2; TRBD1 matches 8 bases. There are 16 residues in the CDR3. Germline CDR1 is SGHDN and CDR2 is FVKESK. Trimming took 3 bases from V and 5 from J; bases not matched to a gene: 8. CDR3 sequence: CASSQLGQVPTGELFF. CDR3 bases: TGTGCCAGCAGCCAGTTGGGACAGGTCCCTACCGGGGAGCTGTTTTTT.

The chain has TRBV5-1 and TRBJ2-2; D remains unclear. Trimming removed 0 bases at V and 0 bases at J, with 9 bases between. This CDR3 is 16 amino acids long. Germline V lookup: CDR1 SGHRS, CDR2 YFSETQ. This chain's CDR3 is CASSLDPGTNTGELFF. The CDR3 region has the DNA TGCGCCAGCAGCTTGGATCCAGGCACGAACACCGGGGAGCTGTTTTTT.

The table lists this clone with many counts. The chain employs TRBV18 and TRBJ1-6; TRBD1 matches 8 bases. V gave up 3 bases and J gave up 9 bases; unmatched junction bases: 1. This CDR3 is built from 13 residues. Germline loops: CDR1 KGHSH, CDR2 LQKENI. The CDR3 coding sequence is TGTGCCAGCTCACCGGACAGGGTTTCACCCCTCCACTTT. Amino acids: CASSPDRVSPLHF.

The gene calls are TRBV5-1 and TRBJ1-1, with 8 bases lining up with TRBD1. The CDR3 runs to 13 residues. V lost 6 bases to trimming and J lost 3 bases; unmatched junction nucleotides: 4. Looked up from germline, CDR1 is SGHRS and CDR2 is YFSETQ. This CDR3 is CASTGTGHTEAFF. In nucleotides, the CDR3 is TGCGCCAGCACTGGGACAGGCCACACTGAAGCTTTCTTT.

V is TRBV10-3 and J is TRBJ1-3; 7 positions agree with TRBD1. The germline gives CDR1 ENHRY, CDR2 SYGVKD. Trimming at V came to 7 bases and at J to 2 bases, leaving 20 bases not matched to a gene. The CDR3 runs to 19 residues. The CDR3 DNA reads TGTGCCATCACCCAGAGCCATACCGACAGGGAGAATACTGGAAACACCATATATTTT. Translating gives CAITQSHTDRENTGNTIYF.

This clone was detected once. The rearrangement joins TRBV19 to TRBJ1-5, with 7 positions matching TRBD1. With 6 bases clipped from V and 0 bases from J, the junction kept 5 bases outside the gene matches. Germline lookup yields CDR1 LNHDA and CDR2 SQIVND (reference sequence). There are 15 residues in the CDR3. CDR3 DNA: TGTGCCAGTAGCGGGACAGCCTATAGCAATCAGCCCCAGCATTTT. The encoded protein is CASSGTAYSNQPQHF. The variable domain in full, with the rest retrieved from reference TRBV19 and TRBJ1-5, is DGGITQSPKYLFRKEGQNVTLSCEQNLNHDAMYWYRQDPGQGLRLIYYSQIVNDFQKGDIAEGYSVSREKKESFPLTVTSAQKNPTAFYLCASSGTAYSNQPQHFGDGTRLSIL.

About this clone itself: This CDR3 is also generated by other DNA sequences in the sample. The J gene is TRBJ2-7, the V gene TRBV20-1; D is possibly TRBD2 (6 bases). This CDR3 is 11 amino acids long. Between the trimmed V and J ends, which lost 6 bases and 5 bases, there was a span of 11 bases. Germline V CDR1 and CDR2: DFQATT, SNEGSKA (reference sequence). This CDR3 reads CSATSGHEQYF. CDR3 sequence (DNA): TGCAGTGCCACGAGCGGGCACGAGCAGTACTTC.